This T cell receptor (beta chain) was profiled in a study of OX40 agonist ivuxolimab in advanced cancers. Profiled with immunoSEQ multiplex PCR; TCRdb holds only in-frame clones, not every one. This table holds around 67,000 clones, roughly 80% found once. Per the germline V gene, CDR1 is SGHVS and CDR2 is FNYEAQ. This CDR3 is 13 amino acids long. V dropped 3 bases and J dropped 8 bases, with 11 bases sitting between them. The V and J genes are TRBV7-6 and TRBJ2-1; D tentatively fits TRBD1 or TRBD2 (6 bases each). Sample: CD4+ or CD8+ T cells sorted from blood, taken in a trial of the OX40 agonist ivuxolimab. This sequence was found in an adult with an advanced solid tumor such as melanoma, head and neck, liver or kidney cancer. CDR3 coding DNA: TGTGCCAGCAGCTTTACGGGGGCGGATGAGCAGTTCTTC. It is translated as CASSFTGADEQFF.